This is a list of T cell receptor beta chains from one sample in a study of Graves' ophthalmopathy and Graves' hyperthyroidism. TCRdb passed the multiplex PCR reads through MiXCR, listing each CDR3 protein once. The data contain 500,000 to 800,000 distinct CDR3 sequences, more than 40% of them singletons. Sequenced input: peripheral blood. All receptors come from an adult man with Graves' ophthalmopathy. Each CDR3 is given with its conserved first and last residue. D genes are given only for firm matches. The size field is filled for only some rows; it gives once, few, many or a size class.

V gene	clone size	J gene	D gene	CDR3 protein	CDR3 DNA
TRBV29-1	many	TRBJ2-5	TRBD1	CSVVLVGTDRETQYF	TGCAGCGTTGTATTAGTCGGGACAGATCGGGAGACCCAGTACTTC
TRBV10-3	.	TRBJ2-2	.	CAIMSGELFF	TGTGCCATCATGTCTGGGGAGCTGTTTTTT
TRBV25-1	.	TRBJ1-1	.	CASSARPQMNTEAFF	TGTGCCAGCAGTGCTAGACCACAGATGAACACTGAAGCTTTCTTT
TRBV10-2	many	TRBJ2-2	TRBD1	CASSTGTGANTGELFF	TGCGCCAGCAGTACCGGGACAGGGGCGAACACCGGGGAGCTGTTTTTT
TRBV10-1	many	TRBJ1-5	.	CASRGQGEPQHF	TGCGCCAGCAGGGGTCAAGGGGAGCCCCAGCATTTT
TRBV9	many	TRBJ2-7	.	CASSASGTKSYEQYF	TGTGCCAGCAGCGCCTCCGGGACAAAGTCCTACGAGCAGTACTTC
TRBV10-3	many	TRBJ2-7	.	CAISAGVTPGYEQYF	TGTGCCATCAGTGCGGGTGTGACACCGGGGTACGAGCAGTACTTC
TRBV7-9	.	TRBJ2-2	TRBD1	CASSQVTGVTGELFF	TGTGCCAGCAGCCAAGTAACAGGGGTCACCGGGGAGCTGTTTTTT
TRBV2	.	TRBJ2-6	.	CAFGGTGANVLTF	TGTGCCTTCGGGGGTACTGGGGCCAACGTCCTGACTTTC
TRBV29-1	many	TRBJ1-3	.	CSVYDRTDSGNTIYF	TGCAGCGTCTACGACAGAACCGACTCTGGAAACACCATATATTTT
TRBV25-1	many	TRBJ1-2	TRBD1	CASSELGTGNYGYTF	TGTGCCAGCAGTGAGTTGGGGACAGGGAACTATGGCTACACCTTC
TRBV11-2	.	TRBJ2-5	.	CASSQSGRKGEAQYF	TGTGCCAGCAGCCAAAGCGGCCGGAAGGGAGAGGCCCAGTACTTC
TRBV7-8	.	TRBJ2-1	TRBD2	CASSLAGTIPHEQFF	TGTGCCAGCAGCTTAGCCGGGACTATACCCCATGAGCAGTTCTTC
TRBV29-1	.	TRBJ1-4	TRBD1	CSVGQGLGEKLFF	TGCAGCGTGGGACAGGGGTTAGGGGAAAAACTGTTTTTT
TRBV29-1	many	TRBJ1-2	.	CSVEDRYRSGYTF	TGCAGCGTTGAAGATCGGTACAGAAGCGGCTACACCTTC
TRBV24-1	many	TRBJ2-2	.	CATAPRGNTGELFF	TGTGCCACCGCCCCACGGGGGAACACCGGGGAGCTGTTTTTT
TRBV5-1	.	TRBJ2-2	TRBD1	CASSRDPGQANTGELFF	TGCGCCAGCAGCCGAGATCCGGGACAGGCGAACACCGGGGAGCTGTTTTTT
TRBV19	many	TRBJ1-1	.	CASSIDGAGSMNTEAFF	TGTGCCAGTAGTATAGACGGGGCGGGGAGCATGAACACTGAAGCTTTCTTT
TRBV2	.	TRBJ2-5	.	CASTGAGPVQGTQYF	TGTGCCAGCACTGGAGCGGGCCCGGTACAGGGGACCCAGTACTTC
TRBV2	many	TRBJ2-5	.	CASSARTKETQYF	TGTGCCAGCAGTGCCCGGACGAAAGAGACCCAGTACTTC
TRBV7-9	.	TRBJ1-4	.	CASSFGGGPGEKLFF	TGTGCCAGCAGCTTTGGTGGGGGGCCTGGTGAAAAACTGTTTTTT
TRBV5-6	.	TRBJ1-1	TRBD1	CASSLGDSYTKAFF	TGTGCCAGCAGCTTGGGGGACAGCTACACTAAAGCTTTCTTT
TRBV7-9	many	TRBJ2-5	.	CASSLGGAGPQYF	TGTGCCAGCAGCTTAGGAGGGGCAGGGCCCCAGTACTTC
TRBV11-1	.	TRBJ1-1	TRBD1	CASSTDRGLSTEAFF	TGTGCCAGCAGCACAGACAGGGGACTAAGCACTGAAGCTTTCTTT
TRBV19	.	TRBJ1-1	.	CASSIEFHTEAFF	TGTGCCAGTAGTATTGAGTTTCACACTGAAGCTTTCTTT
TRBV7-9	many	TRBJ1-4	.	CASSSTIGGVNEKLFF	TGTGCCAGCAGCTCGACCATCGGGGGGGTTAATGAAAAACTGTTTTTT
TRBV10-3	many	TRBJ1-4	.	CAISERGDPWEKLFF	TGTGCCATCAGTGAAAGAGGAGACCCCTGGGAAAAACTGTTTTTT
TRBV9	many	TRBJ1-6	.	CASSVDGRHSPLHF	TGTGCCAGCAGCGTAGACGGTCGCCATTCACCCCTCCACTTT
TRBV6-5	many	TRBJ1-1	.	CASSYEVNTEAFF	TGTGCCAGCAGTTACGAGGTGAACACTGAAGCTTTCTTT
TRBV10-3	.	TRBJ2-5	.	CAISVGTFQETQYF	TGTGCCATCAGTGTTGGGACTTTCCAAGAGACCCAGTACTTC
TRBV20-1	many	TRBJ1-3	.	CSALQFSGNTIYF	TGCAGTGCCCTACAGTTCTCTGGAAACACCATATATTTT
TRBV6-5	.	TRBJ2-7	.	CASNTGHTGELYF	TGTGCCAGCAACACAGGGCACACCGGGGAGCTGTACTTC
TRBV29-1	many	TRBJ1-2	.	CSVKSTDEGYTF	TGCAGCGTTAAGAGCACGGACGAGGGCTACACCTTC
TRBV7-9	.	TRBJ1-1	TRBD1	CASSSGGTGSGTEAFF	TGTGCCAGCAGCTCGGGGGGGACAGGGAGCGGGACTGAAGCTTTCTTT
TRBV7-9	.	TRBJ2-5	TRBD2	CASSFSGGPQETQYF	TGTGCCAGCAGCTTTAGCGGGGGCCCTCAAGAGACCCAGTACTTC
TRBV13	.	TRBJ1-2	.	CASSSRRGFGYGYTF	TGTGCCAGCAGTTCTCGCAGGGGATTTGGCTATGGCTACACCTTC
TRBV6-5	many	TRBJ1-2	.	CASSYEWGNRGYTF	TGTGCCAGCAGTTACGAGTGGGGGAATAGAGGCTACACCTTC
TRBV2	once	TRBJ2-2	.	CASRPGLRPGELFF	TGTGCCAGCAGGCCGGGACTCCGACCCGGGGAGCTGTTTTTT